The following is a T cell receptor beta chain sequence with its context. This receptor's antigen is unknown. Per-base qualities were not stored, and no clone one base away is much larger. This sample is part of a study of T cells in localized non-small cell lung cancer (dated by TCRdb to about 2020). In terms of the full investigation: The study analyzed T cell repertoires of about 230 early-stage NSCLC patients, comparing tumors and uninvolved tumor-adjacent lungs. The cohort consisted of approximately 240 treatment-naive NSCLC patients whose localized lung tumors had been resected. Of the NSCLC patients, 129 were male and about 97 were female, and the mean age was about 69 years.

Reading the germline V gene gives CDR1 SGHDN and CDR2 FVKESK. V is reduced by 1 base and J by 12 bases, leaving a spacing of 13 bases between them. The CDR3 sequence holds 13 residues, the cysteine and phenylalanine included. Of the read, only the CDR3 DNA is kept; its 39 bases are in frame from base 1. At diagnosis, peripheral blood, uninvolved tumor-adjacent lung and tumor were collected and were preserved as a mix of fresh-frozen and FFPE material. For TCR repertoire profiling, the blood samples were analyzed as peripheral blood mononuclear cells. Overall results and qualifications from the work: Because the study design was exploratory, TCR variables were selected using unadjusted p-values without false-discovery rate correction. Because multi-region sequencing of the tumors was not done, intratumor heterogeneity could not be ruled out. A median of 57 of the top 100 tumor clones turned up in the paired uninvolved adjacent lung, and fewer than 35 of those clones also ranked among the top 100 of that same adjacent lung. Uninvolved tumor-adjacent lung showed the highest T cell clonality, higher than tumor, which suggests more focused antigenic responses in the uninvolved tumor-adjacent lung. Higher blood T cell density associated with longer overall survival, while higher adjacent-lung clonality associated with shorter survival.

TCR beta CDR3 regions were sequenced from DNA using the immunoSEQ Assay. As for how the authors treated the data: T cell density was computed as TCR beta template counts normalized to usable DNA estimated by amplifying housekeeping genes. Richness was estimated with the preseqR package, extrapolating to 400,000 templates for PBMC samples and 120,000 templates for tissue samples. Clonality was defined by subtracting Pielou's evenness from one. Tissue-enriched TCRs were identified by differential abundance testing using productive amino-acid clonotypes, minimum total count 5 and alpha 0.1. The Jaccard Index and the Morisita Overlap Index were used to measure repertoire overlap between compartments. TCR beta CDR3s were clustered by GLIPH together with public tetramer-defined viral CDR3s, and at least three viral sequences plus V-gene enrichment were required for viral motifs. In TCRdb, the immuneACCESS table is reduced to in-frame sequences with V and J assigned. These tables do not hold every clone; where another copy was compared, an unresolved V gene accounts for under half, and the others remain unexplained. That table furnishes V, J and clone size, whereas the DNA furnished D and trimming. The sample includes under 40,000 clones, with about nine tenths observed a single time. The ten largest clones capture 15% to 20% of the sample.

The TCR was taken from a man aged 35 to 70 with stage III lung adenocarcinoma. The V and J segments used are TRBV14 and TRBJ2-1, with a tentative D call of TRBD1 or TRBD2, each matching 5 bases. Sequences were derived from peripheral blood mononuclear cells, sampled before any cancer treatment. The CDR3 protein sequence reads: CASSQVSGTAQFF. The base sequence is TGTGCCAGCAGCCAAGTCTCGGGGACCGCGCAGTTCTTC.